Detailed here is one TCR beta chain. These data come from a study of T cell clonotyping in hematopoietic cell transplantation. Germline values: CDR1 DFQATT, CDR2 SNEGSKA (reference sequence). The CDR3 is 10 residues long. The sample's time point: recipient sample about 28 days before transplant, after cytoreduction. TCRdb keeps only in-frame clones here, not all; method: immunoSEQ multiplex PCR. The table lists around 16,000 clones, around 93% of them singletons. The sequence was collected from a man aged 18 to 29 with biphenotypic leukemia. Some clones in this sample may be carry-over from other donors' samples. The sequencing used peripheral blood mononuclear cells, collected before stem cell transplant. V usage is TRBV20-1 and J usage is TRBJ2-3, with 9 bases lining up with TRBD2. The chain's CDR3 is CKTSGDTQYF. CDR3 nucleotide sequence: TGCAAGACTAGCGGAGATACGCAGTATTTT.